This T cell receptor (beta chain) was identified in a study of blood T cell repertoires in COVID-19. Study background: Italy, Spain and the United States were the sources of the convalescent and acute COVID-19 samples.

In the original analysis: The assay estimated nucleated cells by amplifying reference gene primers. Method: immunoSEQ multiplex PCR; TCRdb's copy keeps in-frame clones and lacks some. That table gives V, J and clone size, and the DNA gave D and trimming. This table has fewer than 200,000 clones, 83% appearing once. Germline CDR1 and CDR2: MNHEY and SVGAGI. Trimming cost V 0 bases and J 0 bases, with 8 bases left between them. The length of the CDR3 is 15 residues. The chain uses TRBV6-5 and TRBJ2-5, with D possibly being TRBD1 (5 bases). The sequencing sample was made of peripheral blood. The TCR was taken from a human donor in a cohort sampled during active COVID-19. This chain's CDR3 is CASSYSNRHQETQYF. CDR3 DNA sequence: TGTGCCAGCAGTTACTCGAACAGGCACCAAGAGACCCAGTACTTC.